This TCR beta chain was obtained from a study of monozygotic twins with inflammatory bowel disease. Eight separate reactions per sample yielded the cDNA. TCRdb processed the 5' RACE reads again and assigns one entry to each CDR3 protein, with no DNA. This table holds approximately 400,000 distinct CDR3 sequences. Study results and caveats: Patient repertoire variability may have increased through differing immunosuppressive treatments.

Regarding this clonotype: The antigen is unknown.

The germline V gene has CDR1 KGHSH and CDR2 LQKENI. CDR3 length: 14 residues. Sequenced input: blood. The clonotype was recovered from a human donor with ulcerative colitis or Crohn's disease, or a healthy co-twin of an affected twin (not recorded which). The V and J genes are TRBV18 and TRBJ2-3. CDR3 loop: CASSPPLGTDTQYF. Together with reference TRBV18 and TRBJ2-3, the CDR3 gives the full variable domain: NAGVMQNPRHLVRRRGQEARLRCSPMKGHSHVYWYRQLPEEGLKFMVYLQKENIIDESGMPKERFSAEFPKEGPSILRIQQVVRGDSAAYFCASSPPLGTDTQYFGPGTRLTVL.